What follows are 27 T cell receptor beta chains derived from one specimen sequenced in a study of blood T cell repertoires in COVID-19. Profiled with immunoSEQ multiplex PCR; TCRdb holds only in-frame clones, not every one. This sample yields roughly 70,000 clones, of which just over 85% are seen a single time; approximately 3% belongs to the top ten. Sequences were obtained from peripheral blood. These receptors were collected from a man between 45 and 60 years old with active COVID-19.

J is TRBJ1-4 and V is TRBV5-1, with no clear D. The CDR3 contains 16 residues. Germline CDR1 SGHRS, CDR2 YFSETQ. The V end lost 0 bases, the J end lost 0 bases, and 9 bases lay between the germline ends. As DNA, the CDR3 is TGCGCCAGCAGCTTGGTTCCGGCGGCAACTAATGAAAAACTGTTTTTT. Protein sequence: CASSLVPAATNEKLFF. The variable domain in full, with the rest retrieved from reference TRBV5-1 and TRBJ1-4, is KAGVTQTPRYLIKTRGQQVTLSCSPISGHRSVSWYQQTPGQGLQFLFEYFSETQRNKGNFPGRFSGRQFSNSRSEMNVSTLELGDSALYLCASSLVPAATNEKLFFGSGTQLSVL.

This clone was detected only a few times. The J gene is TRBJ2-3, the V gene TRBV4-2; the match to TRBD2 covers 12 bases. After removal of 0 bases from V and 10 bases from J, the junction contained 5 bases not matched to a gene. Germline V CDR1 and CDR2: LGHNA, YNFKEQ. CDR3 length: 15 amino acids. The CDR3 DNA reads TGTGCCAGCAGCCAAGATGGACTAGCGGGGAGGGCGCAGTATTTT. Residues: CASSQDGLAGRAQYF.

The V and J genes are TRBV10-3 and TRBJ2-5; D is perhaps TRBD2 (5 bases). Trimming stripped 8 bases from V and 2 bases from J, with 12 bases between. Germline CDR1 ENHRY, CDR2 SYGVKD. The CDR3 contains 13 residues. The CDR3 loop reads CAIASRTQETQYF. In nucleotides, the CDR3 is TGTGCCATCGCTTCAAGGACTCAAGAGACCCAGTACTTC.

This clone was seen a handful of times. CDR3 DNA sequence: TGTGCCAGCAGGGGGCACAGGGCTAGCGGGGGTTACGAGCAGTACTTC. This sequence encodes CASRGHRASGGYEQYF. The rearrangement joins TRBV27 to TRBJ2-7; 10 bases align to TRBD2. V dropped 6 bases and J dropped 4; count of bases not matched to a gene: 12. CDR1 and CDR2 from the germline V gene are MNHEY and SMNVEV (reference sequence). The CDR3 is 16 residues long.

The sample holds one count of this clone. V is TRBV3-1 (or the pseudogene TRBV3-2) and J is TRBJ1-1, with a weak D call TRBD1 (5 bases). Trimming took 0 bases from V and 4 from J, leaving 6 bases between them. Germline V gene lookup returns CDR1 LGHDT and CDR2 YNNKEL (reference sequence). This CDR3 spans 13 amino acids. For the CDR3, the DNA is TGTGCCAGCAGCCAAGACAGGGCCACTGAAGCTTTCTTT. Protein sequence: CASSQDRATEAFF.

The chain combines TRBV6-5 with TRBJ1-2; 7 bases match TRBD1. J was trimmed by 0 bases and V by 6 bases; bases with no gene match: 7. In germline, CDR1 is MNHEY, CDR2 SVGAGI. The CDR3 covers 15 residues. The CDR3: CASSSQGVANYGYTF. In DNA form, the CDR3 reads TGTGCCAGCAGCTCGCAGGGGGTAGCTAACTATGGCTACACCTTC.

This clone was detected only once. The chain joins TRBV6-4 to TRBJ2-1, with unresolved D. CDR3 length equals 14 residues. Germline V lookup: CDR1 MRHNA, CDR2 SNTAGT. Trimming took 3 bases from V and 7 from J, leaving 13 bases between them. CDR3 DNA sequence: TGTGCCAGCAGTGATCTCCTAGGAGAAAATGAGCAGTTCTTC. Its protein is CASSDLLGENEQFF.

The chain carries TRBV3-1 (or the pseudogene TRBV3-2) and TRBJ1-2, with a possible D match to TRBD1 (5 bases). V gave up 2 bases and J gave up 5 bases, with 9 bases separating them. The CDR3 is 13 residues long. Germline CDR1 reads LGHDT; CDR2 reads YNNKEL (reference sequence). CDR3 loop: CASSQRGGYGYTF. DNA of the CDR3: TGTGCCAGCAGCCAACGGGGGGGATATGGCTACACCTTC.

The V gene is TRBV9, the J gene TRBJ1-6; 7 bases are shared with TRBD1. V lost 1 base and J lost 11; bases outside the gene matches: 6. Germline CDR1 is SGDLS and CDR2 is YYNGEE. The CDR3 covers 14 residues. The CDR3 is CASSVHRGGTPLHF. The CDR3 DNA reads TGTGCCAGCAGCGTACACAGGGGCGGGACACCCCTCCACTTT.

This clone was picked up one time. CDR3: CASIPGGAGAREQYF. In DNA form, the CDR3 reads TGCGCCAGCATTCCAGGGGGAGCGGGAGCTCGCGAGCAGTACTTC. V usage is TRBV5-1 and J usage is TRBJ2-7; D is perhaps TRBD2 (8 bases). V was pared by 6 bases and J by 6 bases, with 22 bases between. Germline CDR1 reads SGHRS; CDR2 reads YFSETQ. The CDR3 runs 15 residues. The full variable domain, rest sourced from reference TRBV5-1 and TRBJ2-7, is KAGVTQTPRYLIKTRGQQVTLSCSPISGHRSVSWYQQTPGQGLQFLFEYFSETQRNKGNFPGRFSGRQFSNSRSEMNVSTLELGDSALYLCASIPGGAGAREQYFGPGTRLTVT.

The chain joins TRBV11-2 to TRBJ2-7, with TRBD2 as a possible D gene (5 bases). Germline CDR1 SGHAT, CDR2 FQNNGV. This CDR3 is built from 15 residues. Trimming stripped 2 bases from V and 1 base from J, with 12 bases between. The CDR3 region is CASSLLGKGSYEQYF. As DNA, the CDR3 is TGTGCCAGCAGCTTACTCGGGAAGGGATCCTACGAGCAGTACTTC.

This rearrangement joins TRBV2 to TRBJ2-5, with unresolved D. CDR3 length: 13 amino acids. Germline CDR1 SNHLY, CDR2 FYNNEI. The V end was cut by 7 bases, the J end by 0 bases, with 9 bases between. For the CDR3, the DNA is TGTGCCAGCACGGTGTCAAACCAAGAGACCCAGTACTTC. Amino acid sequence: CASTVSNQETQYF. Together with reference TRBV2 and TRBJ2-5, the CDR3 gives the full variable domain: EPEVTQTPSHQVTQMGQEVILRCVPISNHLYFYWYRQILGQKVEFLVSFYNNEISEKSEIFDDQFSVERPDGSNFTLKIRSTKLEDSAMYFCASTVSNQETQYFGPGTRLLVL.

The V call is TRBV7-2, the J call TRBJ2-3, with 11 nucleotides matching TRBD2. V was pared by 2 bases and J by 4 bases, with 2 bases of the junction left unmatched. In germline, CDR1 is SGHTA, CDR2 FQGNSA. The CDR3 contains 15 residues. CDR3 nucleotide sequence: TGTGCCAGCAGCTTATCACTAGCGGGGGCAGATACGCAGTATTTT. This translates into CASSLSLAGADTQYF.

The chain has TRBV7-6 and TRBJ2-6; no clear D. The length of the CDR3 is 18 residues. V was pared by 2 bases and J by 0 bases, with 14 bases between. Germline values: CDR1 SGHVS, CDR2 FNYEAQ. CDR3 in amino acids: CASSLTQPINSGANVLTF. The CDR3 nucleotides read TGTGCCAGCAGCTTAACACAGCCTATCAACTCTGGGGCCAACGTCCTGACTTTC.

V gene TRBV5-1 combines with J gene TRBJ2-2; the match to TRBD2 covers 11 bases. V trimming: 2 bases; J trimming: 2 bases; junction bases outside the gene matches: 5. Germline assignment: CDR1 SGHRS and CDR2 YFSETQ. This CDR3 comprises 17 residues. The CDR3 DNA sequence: TGCGCCAGCAGCTTCATGACTAGCGGGGATAACACCGGGGAGCTGTTTTTT. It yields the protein CASSFMTSGDNTGELFF.

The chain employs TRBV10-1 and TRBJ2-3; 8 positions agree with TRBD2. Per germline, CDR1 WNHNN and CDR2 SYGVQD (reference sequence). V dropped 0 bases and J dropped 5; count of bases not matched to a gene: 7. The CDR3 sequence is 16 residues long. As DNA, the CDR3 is TGCGCCAGCAGTGAGTCGAGCGCGGGGGGCCTAGATACGCAGTATTTT. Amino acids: CASSESSAGGLDTQYF.

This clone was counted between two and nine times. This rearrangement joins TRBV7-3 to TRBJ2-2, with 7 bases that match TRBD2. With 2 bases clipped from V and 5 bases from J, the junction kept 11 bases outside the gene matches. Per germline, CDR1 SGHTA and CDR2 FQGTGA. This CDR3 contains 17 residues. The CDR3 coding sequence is TGTGCCAGCAGCTTAGGGCCCCCGGGGGGAGGTACCGGGGAGCTGTTTTTT. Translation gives CASSLGPPGGGTGELFF.

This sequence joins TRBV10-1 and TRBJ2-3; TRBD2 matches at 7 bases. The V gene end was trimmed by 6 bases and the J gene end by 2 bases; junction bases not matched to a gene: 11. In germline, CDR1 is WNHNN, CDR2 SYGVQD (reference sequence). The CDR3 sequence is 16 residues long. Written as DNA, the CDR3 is TGCGCCAGCAGCCTCGGGGCAGCGGGGTCCACAGATACGCAGTATTTT. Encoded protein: CASSLGAAGSTDTQYF.

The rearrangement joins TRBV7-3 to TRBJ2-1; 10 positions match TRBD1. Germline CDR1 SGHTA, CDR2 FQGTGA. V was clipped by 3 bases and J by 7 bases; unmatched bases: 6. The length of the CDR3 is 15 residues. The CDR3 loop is CASSFGTGVENEQFF. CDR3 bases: TGTGCCAGCAGCTTCGGGACAGGGGTCGAGAATGAGCAGTTCTTC.

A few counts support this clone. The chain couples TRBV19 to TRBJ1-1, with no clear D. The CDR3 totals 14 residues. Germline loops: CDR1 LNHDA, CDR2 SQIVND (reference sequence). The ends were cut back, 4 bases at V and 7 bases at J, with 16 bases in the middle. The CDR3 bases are TGTGCCAGTAGTACTCCGACGGCTCGCGGTGAAGCTTTCTTT. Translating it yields CASSTPTARGEAFF.

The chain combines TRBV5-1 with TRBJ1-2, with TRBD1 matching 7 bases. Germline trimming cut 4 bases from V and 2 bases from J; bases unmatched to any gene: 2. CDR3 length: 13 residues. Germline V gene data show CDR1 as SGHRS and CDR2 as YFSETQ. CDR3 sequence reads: CASSKGQNYGYTF. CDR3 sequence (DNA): TGCGCCAGCAGCAAGGGACAGAACTATGGCTACACCTTC.

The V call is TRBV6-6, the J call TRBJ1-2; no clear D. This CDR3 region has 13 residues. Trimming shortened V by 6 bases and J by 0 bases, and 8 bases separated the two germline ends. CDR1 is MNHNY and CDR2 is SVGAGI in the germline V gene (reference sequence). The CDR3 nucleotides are TGTGCCAGCAGGGAAACAGCTAACTATGGCTACACCTTC. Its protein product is CASRETANYGYTF.

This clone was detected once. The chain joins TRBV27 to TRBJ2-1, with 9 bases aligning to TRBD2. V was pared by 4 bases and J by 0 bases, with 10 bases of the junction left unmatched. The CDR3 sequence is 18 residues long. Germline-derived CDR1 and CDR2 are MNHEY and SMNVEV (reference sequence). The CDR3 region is CASSSRNLAGRSYNEQFF. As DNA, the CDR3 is TGTGCCAGCAGTTCAAGGAATCTAGCGGGACGCTCCTACAATGAGCAGTTCTTC.

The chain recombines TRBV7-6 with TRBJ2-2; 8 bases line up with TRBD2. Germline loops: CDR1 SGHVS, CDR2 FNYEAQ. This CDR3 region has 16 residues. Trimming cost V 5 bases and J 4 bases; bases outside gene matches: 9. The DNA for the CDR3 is TGTGCCAGCAGCCCCCCCGGGACTAGTGTCACCGGGGAGCTGTTTTTT. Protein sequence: CASSPPGTSVTGELFF.

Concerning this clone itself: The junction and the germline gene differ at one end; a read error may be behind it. CDR3 region: CATAAGTTIIF. CDR3 DNA sequence: TGTGCCACCGCTGCGGGGACCACAATCATATTC. The chain has TRBV3-1 (or the pseudogene TRBV3-2) and TRBJ2-7; possible D gene TRBD2, 6 bases. The germline CDR1 and CDR2 sequences are LGHDT and YNNKEL (reference sequence). The CDR3 runs to 11 residues.

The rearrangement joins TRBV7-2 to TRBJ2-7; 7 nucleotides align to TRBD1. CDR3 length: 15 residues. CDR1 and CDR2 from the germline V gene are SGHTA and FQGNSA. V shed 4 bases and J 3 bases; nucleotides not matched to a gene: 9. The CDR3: CASSSRGQSLYEQYF. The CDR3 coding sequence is TGTGCCAGCAGCTCGAGGGGACAGTCCCTCTACGAGCAGTACTTC.

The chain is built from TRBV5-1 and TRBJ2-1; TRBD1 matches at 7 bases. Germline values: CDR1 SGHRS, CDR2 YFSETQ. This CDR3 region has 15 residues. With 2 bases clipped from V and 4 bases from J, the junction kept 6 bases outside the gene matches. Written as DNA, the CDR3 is TGCGCCAGCAGCTTAGGGGACAGAGCATACAATGAGCAGTTCTTC. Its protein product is CASSLGDRAYNEQFF. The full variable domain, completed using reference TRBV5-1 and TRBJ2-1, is KAGVTQTPRYLIKTRGQQVTLSCSPISGHRSVSWYQQTPGQGLQFLFEYFSETQRNKGNFPGRFSGRQFSNSRSEMNVSTLELGDSALYLCASSLGDRAYNEQFFGPGTRLTVL.